This TCR beta chain was profiled in a study of cytomegalovirus exposure and HLA in healthy donors. Overall study results and limits: Later analysis suggested links between common viral pathogens and several top significant clusters. TRBV6-2, TRBV6-3 and some other V segments were excluded as indistinguishable.

Concerning this clone itself: The antigen is not known.

PCR was performed using 60 Vbeta and 13 Jbeta primers. The assay was immunoSEQ multiplex PCR, and TCRdb's table has in-frame clones only and misses some. Here the sample spans 150,000 to 200,000 clones, less than 90% being singletons. This CDR3 comprises 14 residues. V lost 2 bases and J lost 4, with 9 bases in between. Per germline, CDR1 SGHRS and CDR2 YFSETQ. This receptor was identified in a boy between 10 and 17 years old in good health and CMV-seronegative. The chain combines TRBV5-1 with TRBJ1-4; D possibly corresponds to TRBD1 (5 bases). The sequencing input was PBMCs. CDR3 nucleotides: TGCGCCAGCAGCTTACAGGACTATAATGAAAAACTGTTTTTT. Protein: CASSLQDYNEKLFF.